This entry features one TCR beta chain sequence. Antigen: not known. Sequenced by immunoSEQ multiplex PCR; TCRdb stores in-frame clones only, minus some. In the table there are more than 1 million clones, roughly 74% of which are singletons. Trimming removed 5 bases from V and 5 bases from J, with 10 bases in between. Germline CDR1 is SQVTM and CDR2 is ANQGSEA. This CDR3 region has 12 residues. This sample is part of a study of shared clonotypes between healthy human individuals. The study, taken as a whole, reports: Clonotype sharing across a few donors was observed for about 5.2% of naive CD4 clonotypes. Naive subsets typically showed greater estimated richness than memory subsets. How much donors shared clonotypes was expected to be affected by sequencing depth.

J is TRBJ1-5 and V is TRBV29-1; possible D gene TRBD1, 5 bases. Sequenced input: memory CD4+ T cells from PBMCs. Stated subset: CD45RA-negative fraction. This sequence was found in a man aged 18 to 35 in good health. Some clones in this sample may be carry-over from other donors' samples. DNA for the CDR3: TGCAGCGTTTGGGACGGAGATCAGCCCCAGCATTTT. Translation gives CSVWDGDQPQHF.